The 2 T cell receptor beta chains in this list originate from one sample, sequenced in a study of shared clonotypes between healthy human individuals. TCRdb's table, derived via immunoSEQ multiplex PCR, lists solely in-frame clones and lacks some. The sample records hundreds of thousands of clones, over 90% being singletons. CD8 cells classed as naive were CD45RO-negative and positively selected for CCR7, excluding terminally differentiated effector memory CD45RA+ cells. Sample: naive CD8+ T cells sorted from blood. These receptor sequences come from a young man in good health.

The chain couples TRBV6-5 to TRBJ2-7; 8 bases fit TRBD2. V lost 5 bases and J lost 5; bases outside the gene matches: 8. This CDR3 is built from 14 residues. Germline CDR1 is MNHEY and CDR2 is SVGAGI. The CDR3 region has the DNA TGTGCCAGCAGTAGTAGCGGGATAATGGACGAGCAGTACTTC. The encoded protein is CASSSSGIMDEQYF.

The chain has TRBV25-1 and TRBJ2-7; D uncertain. V lost 8 bases to trimming and J lost 3 bases, with 11 bases between them. Germline CDR1 and CDR2: MGHDK and SYGVNS. This CDR3 spans 12 amino acids. This CDR3 is CASASLDYEQYF. DNA of the CDR3: TGTGCCAGCGCCAGCCTTGACTACGAGCAGTACTTC.